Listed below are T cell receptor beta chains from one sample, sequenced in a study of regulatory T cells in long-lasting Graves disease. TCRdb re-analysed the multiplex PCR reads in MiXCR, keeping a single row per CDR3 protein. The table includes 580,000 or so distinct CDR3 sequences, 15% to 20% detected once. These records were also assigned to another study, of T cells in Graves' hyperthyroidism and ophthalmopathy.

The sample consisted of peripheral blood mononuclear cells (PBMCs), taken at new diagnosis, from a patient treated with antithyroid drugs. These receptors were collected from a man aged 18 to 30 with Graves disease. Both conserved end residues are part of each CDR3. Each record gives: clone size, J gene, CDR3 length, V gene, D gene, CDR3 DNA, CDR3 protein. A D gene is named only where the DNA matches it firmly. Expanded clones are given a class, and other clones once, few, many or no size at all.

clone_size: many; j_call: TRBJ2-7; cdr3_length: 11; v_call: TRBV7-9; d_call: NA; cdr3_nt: TGTGCCAGCAGTTTAAAGGACGAGCAGTACTTC; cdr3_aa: CASSLKDEQYF
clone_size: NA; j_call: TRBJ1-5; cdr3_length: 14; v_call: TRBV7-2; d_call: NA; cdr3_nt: TGTGCCAGCACTTCGCGGACCGGCAATCAGCCCCAGCATTTT; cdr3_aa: CASTSRTGNQPQHF
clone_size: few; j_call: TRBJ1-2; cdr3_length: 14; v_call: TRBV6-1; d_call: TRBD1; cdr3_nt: TGTGCCAGCAGCAGAGACAGGGAGGCCTATGGCTACACCTTC; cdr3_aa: CASSRDREAYGYTF
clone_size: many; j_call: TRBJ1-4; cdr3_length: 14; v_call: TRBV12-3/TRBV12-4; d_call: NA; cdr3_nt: TGTGCCAGCAGTACCGGGGGAAGGAATGAAAAACTGTTTTTT; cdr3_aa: CASSTGGRNEKLFF
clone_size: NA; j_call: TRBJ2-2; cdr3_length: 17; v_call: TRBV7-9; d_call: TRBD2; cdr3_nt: TGTGCCAGCAGCGTACAACTAGCGGGAGGCGGCACCGGGGAGCTGTTTTTT; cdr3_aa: CASSVQLAGGGTGELFF
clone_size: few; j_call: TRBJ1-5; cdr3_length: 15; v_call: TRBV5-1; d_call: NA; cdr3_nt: TGCGCCAGCAGCTTACAGGGAACTTCCAATCAGCCCCAGCATTTT; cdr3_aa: CASSLQGTSNQPQHF
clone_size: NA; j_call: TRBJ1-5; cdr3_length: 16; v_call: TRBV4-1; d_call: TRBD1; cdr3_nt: TGCGCCAGCAGCCAAGAACAGGGGGCCCTAAATCAGCCCCAGCATTTT; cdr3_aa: CASSQEQGALNQPQHF
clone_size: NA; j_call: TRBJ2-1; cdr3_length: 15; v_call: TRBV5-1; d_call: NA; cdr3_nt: TGCGCCAGCAGCTTGGCCGGTCGGATCTACAATGAGCAGTTCTTC; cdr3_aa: CASSLAGRIYNEQFF
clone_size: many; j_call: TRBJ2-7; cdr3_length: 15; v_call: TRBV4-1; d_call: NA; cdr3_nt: TGCGCCAGCAGCCAAGATCGCACCCTCTCCTACGAGCAGTACTTC; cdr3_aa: CASSQDRTLSYEQYF
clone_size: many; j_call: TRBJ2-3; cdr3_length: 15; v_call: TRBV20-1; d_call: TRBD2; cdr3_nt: TGCAGTGCGTACCGCGGGACTAGCGACACAGATACGCAGTATTTT; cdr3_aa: CSAYRGTSDTDTQYF
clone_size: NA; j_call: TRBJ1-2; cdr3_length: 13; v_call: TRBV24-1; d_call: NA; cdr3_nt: TGTGCCACCAGGAGGAACGAGGGGGATGGCTACACCTTC; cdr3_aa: CATRRNEGDGYTF
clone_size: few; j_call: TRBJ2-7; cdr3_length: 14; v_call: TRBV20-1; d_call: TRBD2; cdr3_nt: TGCAGTGCCCCCTCGGCGGGAGGCTCCTACGAGCAGTACTTC; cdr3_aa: CSAPSAGGSYEQYF
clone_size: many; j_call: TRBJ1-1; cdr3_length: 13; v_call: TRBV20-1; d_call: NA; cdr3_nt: TGCAGTGCTAGAGATCAGGGCGACACTGAAGCTTTCTTT; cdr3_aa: CSARDQGDTEAFF
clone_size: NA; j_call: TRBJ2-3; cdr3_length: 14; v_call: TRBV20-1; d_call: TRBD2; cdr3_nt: TGCAGTGCTCAAGGACTAGCGGGAACAGATACGCAGTATTTT; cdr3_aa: CSAQGLAGTDTQYF
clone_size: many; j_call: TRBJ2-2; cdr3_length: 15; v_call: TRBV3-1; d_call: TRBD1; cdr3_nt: TGTGCCAGCAGCTATCACGACAGGGGGACCGGGGAGCTGTTTTTT; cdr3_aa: CASSYHDRGTGELFF
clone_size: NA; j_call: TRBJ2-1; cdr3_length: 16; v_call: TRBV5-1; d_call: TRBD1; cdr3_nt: TGCGCCAGCAGCGGTACAGGGGTCTGGTCCTACAATGAGCAGTTCTTC; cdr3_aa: CASSGTGVWSYNEQFF
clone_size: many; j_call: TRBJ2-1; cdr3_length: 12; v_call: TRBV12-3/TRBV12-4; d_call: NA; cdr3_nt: TGTGCCAGCAGCCAAATATACAATGAGCAGTTCTTC; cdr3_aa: CASSQIYNEQFF
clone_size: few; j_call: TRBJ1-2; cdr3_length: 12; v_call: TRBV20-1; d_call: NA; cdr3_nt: TGCAGTGCTAGAGAGCAGAACTATGGCTACACCTTC; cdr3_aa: CSAREQNYGYTF
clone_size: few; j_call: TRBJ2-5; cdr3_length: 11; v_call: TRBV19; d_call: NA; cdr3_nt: TGTGCCAGTAGTACCCGGGAGACCCAGTACTTC; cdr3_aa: CASSTRETQYF
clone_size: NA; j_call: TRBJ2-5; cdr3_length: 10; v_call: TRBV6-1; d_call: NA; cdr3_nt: TGTGCCAGAATCCAAGAGACCCAGTACTTC; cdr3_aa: CARIQETQYF
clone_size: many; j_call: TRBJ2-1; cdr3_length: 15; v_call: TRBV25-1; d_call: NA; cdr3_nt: TGTGCCAGCAGTGTTCCCGGAAGCTCCTACAATGAGCAGTTCTTC; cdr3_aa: CASSVPGSSYNEQFF
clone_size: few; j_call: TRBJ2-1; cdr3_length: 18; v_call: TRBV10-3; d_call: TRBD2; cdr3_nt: TGTGCCATCAGGCAGGGACTAGCGGGAGCCGACTCCTACAATGAGCAGTTCTTC; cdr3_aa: CAIRQGLAGADSYNEQFF
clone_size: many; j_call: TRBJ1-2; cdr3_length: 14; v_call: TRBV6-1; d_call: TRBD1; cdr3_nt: TGTGCCAGCACCACGTGGAGGGACAGCTATGGCTACACCTTC; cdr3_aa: CASTTWRDSYGYTF
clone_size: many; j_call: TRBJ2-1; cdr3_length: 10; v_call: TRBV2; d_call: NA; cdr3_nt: TGTGCCGGCCGGGGTGGTGAGCAGTTCTTC; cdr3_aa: CAGRGGEQFF
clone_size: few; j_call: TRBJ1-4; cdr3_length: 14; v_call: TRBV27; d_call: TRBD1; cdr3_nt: TGTGCCAGCAGAAAGACAGGGGGATATGAAAAACTGTTTTTT; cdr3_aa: CASRKTGGYEKLFF
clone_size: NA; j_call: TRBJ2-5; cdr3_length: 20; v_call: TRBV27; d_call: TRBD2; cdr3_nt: TGTGCCAGCAGTTTAGAGAGGACTAGCGGAGAGGGGGGGGACCAAGAGACCCAGTACTTC; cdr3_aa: CASSLERTSGEGGDQETQYF
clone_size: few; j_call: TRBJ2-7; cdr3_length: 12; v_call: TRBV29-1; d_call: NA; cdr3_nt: TGCAGCGTTGACGGGGGCGCGAAGGAGCAGTACTTC; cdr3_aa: CSVDGGAKEQYF
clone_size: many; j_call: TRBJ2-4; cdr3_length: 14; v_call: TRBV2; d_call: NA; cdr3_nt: TGTGCCAGCAGATATCGATTAGCCAAAAACATTCAGTACTTC; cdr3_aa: CASRYRLAKNIQYF
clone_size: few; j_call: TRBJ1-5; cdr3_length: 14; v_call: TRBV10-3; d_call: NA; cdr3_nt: TGTGCCATAAGTGAGGGTTTGGGCAATCAGCCCCAGCATTTT; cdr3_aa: CAISEGLGNQPQHF
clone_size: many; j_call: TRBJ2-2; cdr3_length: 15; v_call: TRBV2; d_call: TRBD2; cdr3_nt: TGTGCCAGCAGGGCACTAGCGGGGCCCACCGGGGAGCTGTTTTTT; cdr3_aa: CASRALAGPTGELFF
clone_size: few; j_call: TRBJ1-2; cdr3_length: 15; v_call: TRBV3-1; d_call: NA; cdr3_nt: TGTGCCAGCAGCCTAGGCCGCAGGACACTCTATGGCTACACCTTC; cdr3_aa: CASSLGRRTLYGYTF
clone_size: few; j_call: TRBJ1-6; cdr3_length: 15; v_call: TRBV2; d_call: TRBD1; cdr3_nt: TGTGCCAGCAGTGAAGTTGGACAGGGCGGATCACCCCTCCACTTT; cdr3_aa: CASSEVGQGGSPLHF
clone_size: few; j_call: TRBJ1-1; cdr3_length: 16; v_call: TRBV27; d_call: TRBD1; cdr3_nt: TGTGCCAGCAGTTTACCCCCGGGACAGGGTTGGACTGAAGCTTTCTTT; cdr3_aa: CASSLPPGQGWTEAFF
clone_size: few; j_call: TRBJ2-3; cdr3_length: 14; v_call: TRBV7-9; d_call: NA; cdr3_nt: TGTGCCAGCAGCCGGGACGGAACCACAGATACGCAGTATTTT; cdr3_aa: CASSRDGTTDTQYF
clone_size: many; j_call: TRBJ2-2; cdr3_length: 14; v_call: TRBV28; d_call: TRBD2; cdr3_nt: TGTGCCACCTTTAGCGGGAGGCACACCGGGGAGCTGTTTTTT; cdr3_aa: CATFSGRHTGELFF
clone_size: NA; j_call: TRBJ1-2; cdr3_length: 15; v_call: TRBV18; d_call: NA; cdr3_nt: TGTGCCAGCTCACCAGAGCCGGGGGTTTCCTATGGCTACACCTTC; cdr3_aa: CASSPEPGVSYGYTF
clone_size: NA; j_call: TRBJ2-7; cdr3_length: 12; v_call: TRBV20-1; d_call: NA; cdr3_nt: TGCAGTGCTGGACTGTCCTCCTACGAGCAGTACTTC; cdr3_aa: CSAGLSSYEQYF
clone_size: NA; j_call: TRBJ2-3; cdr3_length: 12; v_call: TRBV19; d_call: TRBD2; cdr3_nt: TGTGCCACGAGCGGGATAACAGATACGCAGTATTTT; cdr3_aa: CATSGITDTQYF
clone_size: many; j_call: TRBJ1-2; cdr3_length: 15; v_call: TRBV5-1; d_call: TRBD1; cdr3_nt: TGCGCCAGCAGCTCGGGACAGGGAAACAACTATGGCTACACCTTC; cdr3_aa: CASSSGQGNNYGYTF
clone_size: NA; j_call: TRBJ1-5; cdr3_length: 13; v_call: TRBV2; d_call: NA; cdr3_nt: TGTGCCAGCAGGATGGACGCAGATCAGCCCCAGCATTTT; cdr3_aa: CASRMDADQPQHF
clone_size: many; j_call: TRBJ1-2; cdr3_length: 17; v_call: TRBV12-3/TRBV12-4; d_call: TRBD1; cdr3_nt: TGTGCCAGCACCCGTTTGGTCTCCGTGACAGGGGGCGATGGCTACACCTTC; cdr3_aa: CASTRLVSVTGGDGYTF
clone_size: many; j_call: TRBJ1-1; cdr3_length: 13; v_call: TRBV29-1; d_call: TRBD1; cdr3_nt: TGCAGCGCAGTACAGGGGGCTGAAACTGAAGCTTTCTTT; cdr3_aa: CSAVQGAETEAFF
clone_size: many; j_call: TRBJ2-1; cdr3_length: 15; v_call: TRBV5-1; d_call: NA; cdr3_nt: TGCGCCAGCAGCTTGCCCCCGACAGCATACAATGAGCAGTTCTTC; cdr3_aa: CASSLPPTAYNEQFF
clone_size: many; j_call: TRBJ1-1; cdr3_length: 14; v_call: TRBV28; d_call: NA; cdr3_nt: TGTGCCAGCAGTGTCCGATCAGGGGCACCTGAAGCTTTCTTT; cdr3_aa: CASSVRSGAPEAFF
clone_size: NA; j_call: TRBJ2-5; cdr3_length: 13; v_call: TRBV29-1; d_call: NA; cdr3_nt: TGCAGCGTTGAGGAGTTTGCCAAAGAGACCCAGTACTTC; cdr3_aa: CSVEEFAKETQYF
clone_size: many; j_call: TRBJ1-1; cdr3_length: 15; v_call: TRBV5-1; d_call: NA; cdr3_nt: TGCGCCAGCAGCCTTGAGGGACCCTTGAACACTGAAGCTTTCTTT; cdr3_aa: CASSLEGPLNTEAFF